This TCR beta chain was retrieved from a study of OX40 agonist ivuxolimab in advanced cancers. As for the study more broadly: Ivuxolimab was an agonistic, fully human IgG2 monoclonal antibody directed against OX40 (CD134), a costimulatory receptor. Prior anti-PD-1, anti-PD-L1 or anti-CTLA-4 therapy was permitted, and approximately 42% of dose-escalation patients had received checkpoint inhibitors. Peripheral TCRbeta sequencing aimed to test whether ivuxolimab altered TCR sequence diversity and caused clonal T-cell expansion. The paper covers the monotherapy dose-escalation part of the phase I ivuxolimab trial, which included N ≈ 50 patients. Intravenous ivuxolimab was administered to patients every 2 weeks at six dose levels: 0.01, 0.1, 0.3, 1.5, 3 and 10 mg/kg. Partial responses occurred in three dose-escalation patients, of whom one had hepatocellular carcinoma and two had cutaneous melanoma. In the dose-escalation cohort, 65% to 85% of patients were male, and the mean age was 60 years with a range of about 23 to 79. Among the approximately 54 dose-escalation patients, about 19 had hepatocellular carcinoma, roughly 15 melanoma, 9 renal cell carcinoma and 9 head and neck cancer. Study-wide findings and limitations: Low levels of normalized T-cell clonal expansion were also seen in some nonresponding patients. After ivuxolimab, more expanded clones were found on average in CD8+ T cells than in CD4+ T cells. At doses from 0.1 to 3.0 mg/kg, clonal expansion was seen in both CD4+ and CD8+ blood T cells between baseline and week 6. Partial responders in the 0.1-3.0 mg/kg groups had among the lowest normalized peripheral clonal expansion, especially among CD8+ T cells. Which antigens the clonally expanded peripheral T cells were specific for was not determined.

Turning to this clone: The specificity of this receptor is unknown. Per-base qualities were not stored, and no clone one base away is much larger.

The trial excluded patients who had a history of autoimmune disease or were on systemic immunosuppression. In every dose cohort, peripheral blood was drawn for TCR sequencing at baseline, cycle 4 day 1, and cycle 7 day 1. Samples were obtained from an open-label, multicenter, first-in-human phase I dose-escalation trial of ivuxolimab. The trial enrolled adults with locally advanced or metastatic head and neck squamous cell, hepatocellular, melanoma or renal cell carcinoma. Before TCR sequencing, CD4+ T cells and CD8+ T cells from peripheral blood were sorted into separate populations. V and J lose 5 bases and 0 bases, and a span of 11 bases separates them. The cysteine opens and the phenylalanine closes a CDR3 of 15 amino acids. Only CDR3 DNA remains: 45 bases, in frame from the first base. CDR1 LNHDA and CDR2 SQIVND were looked up in the germline V gene (reference sequence). For sequencing of the TCRbeta CDR3 region, genomic DNA was extracted from the sorted cells. The immunoSEQ Assay was used for sequencing of TCRbeta CDR3 regions. TCRdb carries this immuneACCESS record with in-frame sequences only. Its versions omit some clonotypes, under half of them owing to an unresolved V gene in the studies checked, with the rest unexplained. This sample gives 65,000 to 75,000 clones in total; roughly 84% of them show up just once. The top ten hold roughly 6.1% of the sample.

The chain employs TRBV19 and TRBJ1-5; TRBD1 is a possible D gene, resting on 5 matching bases. The clonotype was recovered from an adult with an advanced solid tumor such as melanoma, head and neck, liver or kidney cancer. Here the sequenced sample was CD4+ or CD8+ T cells sorted from blood, taken in a trial of the OX40 agonist ivuxolimab. The CDR3 corresponds to CASSPWTTSNQPQHF. The nucleotides are TGTGCCAGTAGTCCATGGACAACTAGCAATCAGCCCCAGCATTTT. The reference TRBV19 and TRBJ1-5 proteins fill in what lies around the CDR3, so the full variable domain reads DGGITQSPKYLFRKEGQNVTLSCEQNLNHDAMYWYRQDPGQGLRLIYYSQIVNDFQKGDIAEGYSVSREKKESFPLTVTSAQKNPTAFYLCASSPWTTSNQPQHFGDGTRLSIL.